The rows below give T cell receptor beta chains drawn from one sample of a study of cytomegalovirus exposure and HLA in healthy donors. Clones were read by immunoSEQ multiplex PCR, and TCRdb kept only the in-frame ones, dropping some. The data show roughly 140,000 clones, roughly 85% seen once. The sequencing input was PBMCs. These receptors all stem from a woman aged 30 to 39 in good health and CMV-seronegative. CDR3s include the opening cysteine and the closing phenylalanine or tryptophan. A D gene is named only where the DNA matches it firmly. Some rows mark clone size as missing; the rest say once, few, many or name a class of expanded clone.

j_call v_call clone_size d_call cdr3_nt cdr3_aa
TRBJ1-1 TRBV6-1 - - TGTGCCAGCAGACTGATGAACACTGAAGCTTTCTTT CASRLMNTEAFF
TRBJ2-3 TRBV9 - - TGTGCCAGCAGCCCCAACCCTCGGACTATCACTAGCACAGATACGCAGTATTTT CASSPNPRTITSTDTQYF
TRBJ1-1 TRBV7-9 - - TGTGCCAGCAGCTTACCCGGGACAGAAGCTTTCTTT CASSLPGTEAFF
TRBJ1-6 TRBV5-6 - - TGTGCCAGCAGCTTGGGGGGAGGTTCACCCCTCCACTTT CASSLGGGSPLHF
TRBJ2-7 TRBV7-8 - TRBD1 TGTGCCAGCAGCTTCACCGGGACAGGATCTTACGAGCAGTACTTC CASSFTGTGSYEQYF
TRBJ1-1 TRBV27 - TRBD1 TGTGCCAGCACTAGACAGGGGATGATGAACACTGAAGCTTTCTTT CASTRQGMMNTEAFF
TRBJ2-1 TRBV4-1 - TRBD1 TGCGCCAGCAGCAAGGACAGGTCGTTACCCAATGAGCAGTTCTTC CASSKDRSLPNEQFF
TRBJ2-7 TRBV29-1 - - TGCAGCGTCCGAGACAGGAGCTATCAGTCCTACGAGCAGTACTTC CSVRDRSYQSYEQYF
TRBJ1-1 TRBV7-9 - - TGTGCCAGCACCCAACGGGGGGGATTTGTTGGAGCTTTCTTT CASTQRGGFVGAFF
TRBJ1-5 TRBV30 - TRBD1 TGTGCCTGGAGTTCCGGGACAGGGGGCCGTCAGCCCCAGCATTTT CAWSSGTGGRQPQHF
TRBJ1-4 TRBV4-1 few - TGCGCCAGCAGCGGGGCCTCCAGGGATGAAAAACTGTTTTTT CASSGASRDEKLFF
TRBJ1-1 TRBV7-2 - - TGTGCCAGCAGCCTAAGGGGGGGGAGGAACACTGAAGCTTTCTTT CASSLRGGRNTEAFF
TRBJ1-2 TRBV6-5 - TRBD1 TGTGCCAGCAGTCAGGACAGGGGAGGTGGCTACACCTTC CASSQDRGGGYTF
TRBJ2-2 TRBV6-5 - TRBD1 TGTGCCAGCAGTTCAACAGGGGGCTCAGGGGCCGGGGAGCTGTTTTTT CASSSTGGSGAGELFF
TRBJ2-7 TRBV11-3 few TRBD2 TGTGCCAGCAGCCCCTCTGGGGGGGGTCCCTACGAGCAGTACTTC CASSPSGGGPYEQYF
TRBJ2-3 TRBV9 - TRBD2 TGTGCCAGCAGCGTAGGTAGCGGGGGTCTCACAGATACGCAGTATTTT CASSVGSGGLTDTQYF
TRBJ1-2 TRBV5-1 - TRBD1 TGCGCCAGCAGCCAAGGACAGGGGTGGGGGTACACCTTC CASSQGQGWGYTF
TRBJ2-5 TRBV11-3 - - TGTGCCAGCAGCTCCACAGAAGGATGGGAGACCCAGTACTTC CASSSTEGWETQYF
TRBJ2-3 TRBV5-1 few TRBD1 TGCGCCAGCAGCTCCCCGGACAGGGGCACAGATACGCAGTATTTT CASSSPDRGTDTQYF
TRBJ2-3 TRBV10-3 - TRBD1 TGTGCCATCGGGAAGGGGGCCAGCACAGATACGCAGTATTTT CAIGKGASTDTQYF
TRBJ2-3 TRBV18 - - TGTGCCAGCTCACCACATCCTACAGATACGCAGTATTTT CASSPHPTDTQYF
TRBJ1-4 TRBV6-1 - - TGTGCCAGCACCCTGAATGAAAAACTGTTTTTT CASTLNEKLFF
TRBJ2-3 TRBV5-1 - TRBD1 TGCGCCAGCAGCTTGGGACAGGGATACAAGATAATAGATACGCAGTATTTT CASSLGQGYKIIDTQYF
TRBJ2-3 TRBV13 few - TGTGCCAGCAGCTTACCCGGAGAGCATACGCAGTATTTT CASSLPGEHTQYF
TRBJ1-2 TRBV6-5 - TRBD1 TGTGCCAGCAGTTACATCGCAGGGGGAGATGGCTACACCTTC CASSYIAGGDGYTF
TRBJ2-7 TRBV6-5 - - TGTGCCAGCAGTTACTACCCAGGGGATACCTCCTACGAGCAGTACTTC CASSYYPGDTSYEQYF